This T cell receptor beta chain was sequenced during a study of CXCR3-negative and CXCR3-positive naive CD8 T cells. This CDR3 region has 17 residues. Germline V gene lookup returns CDR1 LNHDA and CDR2 SQIVND (reference sequence). Notes on this clonotype: The antigen is unknown.

The authors made the TRB cDNA libraries by 5' RACE using UMI labels. One entry per CDR3 protein, without DNA, is what TCRdb gives after re-calling the 5' RACE reads. This repertoire includes about 130,000 distinct CDR3 sequences. Whole-study findings and limits: The TRB CDR3s that CXCR3-positive naive cells carried were more hydrophobic than those of CXCR3-negative naive cells.

V usage is TRBV19 and J usage is TRBJ1-1. The sequenced sample was naive CXCR3- CD8+ T cells from blood. Subset given: CD45RO-CCR7+CD27+CD95- naive CD8+ T cells lacking CXCR3 (TNR3-). This sequence originates from a human donor in good health. Some clones in this sample may be carry-over from other donors' samples. The CDR3 protein is CASTIGSQKLANTEAFF.